This is a list of T cell receptor beta chains from one sample in a study of spatial heterogeneity in lung cancer. TCRdb re-called the 5' RACE reads with MiXCR, one entry per CDR3 protein. The data hold some 36,000 distinct CDR3 sequences, with 6.5% to 9.5% observed a single time. The sequencing used PBMCs, collected at follow-up. Receptors were obtained from a male donor with early-stage non-small cell lung cancer. Each CDR3 is given without its conserved first and last residue.

TRBV19	TRBJ2-1	ASRGDRYNEQF
TRBV12-3/TRBV12-4	TRBJ1-6	ASSPGDREASPLH
TRBV29-1	TRBJ2-7	SVEDRASTYEQY
TRBV7-9	TRBJ2-2	ASSGPGPRTGELF
TRBV9	TRBJ2-2	ASSISGTGVGELF
TRBV6-5	TRBJ2-3	ASSYWKGSTDTQY
TRBV4-1	TRBJ2-7	ASSQATESYEQY
TRBV19	TRBJ1-3	ASSSPPGRVSSENTIY
TRBV7-9	TRBJ2-7	ASSPGGGAWYEQY
TRBV7-2	TRBJ1-2	ASSLGPVYGYT
TRBV7-2	TRBJ1-1	ASSLSGVKIEAF
TRBV7-3	TRBJ2-7	ASKTGGYSYEQY
TRBV7-8	TRBJ2-4	ASSPRIAGGSKNIQY
TRBV11-3	TRBJ2-1	ASSPGTARYNEQF
TRBV9	TRBJ1-6	ASSETGNYNSPLH
TRBV18	TRBJ2-5	ASSPGLEGETQY
TRBV7-8	TRBJ1-6	ASNYLDSNSPLH
TRBV19	TRBJ2-2	ASNRGANTGELF
TRBV10-3	TRBJ2-5	AISPASGGRRETQY
TRBV7-8	TRBJ1-1	ASSRGWAVLEAF
TRBV6-5	TRBJ2-1	ASSYSGSSYNEQF
TRBV7-3	TRBJ2-1	ASSLNGGPEGEQF
TRBV7-9	TRBJ1-1	ASSLSDRGDTEAF
TRBV7-6	TRBJ2-2	ASSLLFQAGELF
TRBV19	TRBJ2-1	ASSSSSGGVSSYNEQF
TRBV7-2	TRBJ2-3	ASRAGGSLSTDTQY
TRBV5-6	TRBJ2-7	ASSLGQGSYEQY
TRBV12-3/TRBV12-4	TRBJ2-7	ASSSPPGAYEQY
TRBV19	TRBJ1-5	ASSIGQGRVLNQPQH
TRBV6-5	TRBJ2-7	ASSSTLAGAYEQY
TRBV13	TRBJ1-1	ASRTNQGTEAF
TRBV18	TRBJ1-1	ASSLSGGTEAF
TRBV20-1	TRBJ2-4	SARDGVAQAKNIQY
TRBV7-2	TRBJ2-3	ASSWDRAADTQY
TRBV6-1	TRBJ1-2	ASSERFDGYT